These T cell receptor beta chains were read from a single sample in a study of blood T cell repertoires in COVID-19. Some clones are missing from TCRdb's copy, which holds only in-frame ones; the method was immunoSEQ multiplex PCR. The sample consists of 200,000 or so clones, over 65% of them appearing once. Sequencing input: peripheral blood. These receptors all stem from a person aged 70 to 80 with COVID-19, enrolled during active disease. Both conserved end residues are part of each CDR3. Each record gives: V gene, CDR3 length, D gene, J gene, CDR3 DNA, CDR3 protein. The D gene is left open where the match is weak.

V: TRBV5-4
length: 13
D: -
J: TRBJ2-3
DNA: TGTGCCAGCAGCCCCCCACAGGGAGATACGCAGTATTTT
CDR3: CASSPPQGDTQYF

V: TRBV4-3
length: 17
D: TRBD2
J: TRBJ2-2
DNA: TGCGCCAGCAGCCAAGGGACTAGCTGGTTGGTGACCGGGGAGCTGTTTTTT
CDR3: CASSQGTSWLVTGELFF

V: TRBV7-8
length: 18
D: TRBD2
J: TRBJ2-5
DNA: TGTGCCAGCAGCTTAGTATCACTAGCGGGAGGAAGTCGAGAGACCCAGTACTTC
CDR3: CASSLVSLAGGSRETQYF

V: TRBV30
length: 13
D: -
J: TRBJ1-5
DNA: TGTGCCTGGAGTGAGTTGAGAAATCAGCCCCAGCATTTT
CDR3: CAWSELRNQPQHF

V: TRBV7-8
length: 15
D: -
J: TRBJ2-7
DNA: TGTGCCAGCAGCCCCCGCCGGGTCCCGGTCTACGAGCAGTACTTC
CDR3: CASSPRRVPVYEQYF

V: TRBV5-1
length: 14
D: -
J: TRBJ1-2
DNA: TGCGCCAGCAGCATGGACATCATGAACTATGGCTACACCTTC
CDR3: CASSMDIMNYGYTF

V: TRBV6-2/TRBV6-3
length: 17
D: TRBD1
J: TRBJ1-6
DNA: TGTGCCAGCAGTTACTCGACAGGGGGCAGCCTAAATTCACCCCTCCACTTT
CDR3: CASSYSTGGSLNSPLHF

V: TRBV5-1
length: 14
D: TRBD1
J: TRBJ1-1
DNA: TGCGCCAGCAGCCCCCGACAGGGAAACACTGAAGCTTTCTTT
CDR3: CASSPRQGNTEAFF

V: TRBV24-1
length: 16
D: TRBD2
J: TRBJ2-1
DNA: TGTGCCACCAGTGATTCACTAGCGGAGTCCTACAATGAGCAGTTCTTC
CDR3: CATSDSLAESYNEQFF

V: TRBV5-1
length: 15
D: -
J: TRBJ2-3
DNA: TGCGCCAGCAGCCTCGGGGAGCCTAGCACAGATACGCAGTATTTT
CDR3: CASSLGEPSTDTQYF

V: TRBV14
length: 14
D: -
J: TRBJ1-1
DNA: TGTGCCAGCAGCCTATCACAGGGGAACACTGAAGCTTTCTTT
CDR3: CASSLSQGNTEAFF

V: TRBV28
length: 17
D: TRBD1
J: TRBJ1-2
DNA: TGTGCCAGCAGTGACTACGACAGGGAGGATTGGCGCTATGGCTACACCTTC
CDR3: CASSDYDREDWRYGYTF